A selection of T cell receptor beta chains follows, all from one sample in a study of cytomegalovirus exposure and HLA in healthy donors. The assay was immunoSEQ multiplex PCR, and TCRdb's table has in-frame clones only and misses some. The repertoire consists of more than 100,000 clones, with roughly 14% occurring once and the leading ten covering over 1.5%. What was sequenced was PBMCs. These receptors were taken from a woman aged 18-29 years in good health and CMV-seronegative. Both conserved end residues are part of each CDR3. A D gene is named only where the DNA matches it firmly. Size values are once, few and many counts, or a class for expanded clones, and some rows have none.

v_gene: TRBV30
j_gene: TRBJ2-3
d_gene: TRBD2
abundance: few
CDR3aa: CALERRGGLDTQYF
CDR3nt: TGTGCCCTGGAGAGGCGGGGGGGCCTCGATACGCAGTATTTT

v_gene: TRBV27
j_gene: TRBJ2-3
d_gene: .
abundance: .
CDR3aa: CASSLIESWTDTQYF
CDR3nt: TGTGCCAGCAGTCTAATAGAGTCTTGGACAGATACGCAGTATTTT

v_gene: TRBV15
j_gene: TRBJ2-3
d_gene: .
abundance: .
CDR3aa: CATSRDRGSTDTQYF
CDR3nt: TGTGCCACCAGCAGAGATCGGGGTAGCACAGATACGCAGTATTTT

v_gene: TRBV9
j_gene: TRBJ2-1
d_gene: TRBD2
abundance: .
CDR3aa: CASSVRGASGISYNEQFF
CDR3nt: TGTGCCAGCAGCGTAAGGGGGGCTAGCGGGATATCCTACAATGAGCAGTTCTTC

v_gene: TRBV5-1
j_gene: TRBJ2-7
d_gene: .
abundance: .
CDR3aa: CASEREPNSYEQYF
CDR3nt: TGCGCCAGCGAGAGGGAGCCGAACTCCTACGAGCAGTACTTC

v_gene: TRBV5-4
j_gene: TRBJ1-2
d_gene: .
abundance: few
CDR3aa: CASSLVGGSVYGYTF
CDR3nt: TGTGCCAGCAGCTTGGTTGGGGGCTCGGTCTATGGCTACACCTTC

v_gene: TRBV19
j_gene: TRBJ1-1
d_gene: .
abundance: .
CDR3aa: CASSIVRRVNTEAFF
CDR3nt: TGTGCCAGTAGTATAGTTCGACGGGTGAACACTGAAGCTTTCTTT

v_gene: TRBV7-2
j_gene: TRBJ2-3
d_gene: .
abundance: few
CDR3aa: CASSFRRQSTDTQYF
CDR3nt: TGTGCCAGCAGCTTCAGAAGACAAAGCACAGATACGCAGTATTTT

v_gene: TRBV10-3
j_gene: TRBJ1-6
d_gene: TRBD1
abundance: .
CDR3aa: CAISESTGDYYSPLHF
CDR3nt: TGTGCCATCAGTGAGTCGACAGGGGACTACTATTCACCCCTCCACTTT

v_gene: TRBV4-2
j_gene: TRBJ2-7
d_gene: TRBD2
abundance: medium-sized
CDR3aa: CASSQEPQAGAPSYEQYF
CDR3nt: TGTGCCAGCAGCCAAGAGCCGCAAGCGGGGGCGCCCAGCTACGAGCAGTACTTC

v_gene: TRBV5-1
j_gene: TRBJ1-2
d_gene: TRBD1
abundance: few
CDR3aa: CASSERTGNYGYTF
CDR3nt: TGCGCCAGCAGCGAAAGGACAGGGAACTATGGCTACACCTTC

v_gene: TRBV5-1
j_gene: TRBJ1-1
d_gene: .
abundance: few
CDR3aa: CASSLVAGVEAFF
CDR3nt: TGCGCCAGCAGCTTGGTTGCAGGGGTTGAAGCTTTCTTT

v_gene: TRBV4-2
j_gene: TRBJ1-4
d_gene: TRBD1
abundance: .
CDR3aa: CASSQATGTGDEKLFF
CDR3nt: TGTGCCAGCAGCCAAGCCACCGGGACAGGGGATGAAAAACTGTTTTTT

v_gene: TRBV5-4
j_gene: TRBJ1-2
d_gene: TRBD1
abundance: few
CDR3aa: CASSAWRATGGGYTF
CDR3nt: TGTGCCAGCAGCGCGTGGAGAGCTACAGGGGGTGGCTACACCTTC